This entry lists 23 T cell receptor beta chains sequenced from one sample in a study of blood T cell repertoires in COVID-19. TCRdb's table, derived via immunoSEQ multiplex PCR, lists solely in-frame clones and lacks some. This sample has fewer than 85,000 clones, with around 83% found just once. Sequenced: peripheral blood. These receptors all come from a man aged 25 to 45 with COVID-19, enrolled during active disease.

The chain joins TRBV7-2 to TRBJ1-6; maybe TRBD1 (5 bases). Germline CDR1 reads SGHTA; CDR2 reads FQGNSA. This CDR3 has 18 amino acids. The V end was cut by 3 bases, the J end by 0 bases, with 15 bases between. CDR3 region: CASSLTHQGSSYNSPLHF. The CDR3 DNA reads as TGTGCCAGCAGCTTGACCCATCAGGGAAGCTCCTATAATTCACCCCTCCACTTT. Drawing the rest from reference TRBV7-2 and TRBJ1-6, the complete variable domain is GAGVSQSPSNKVTEKGKDVELRCDPISGHTALYWYRQSLGQGLEFLIYFQGNSAPDKSGLPSDRFSAERTGGSVSTLTIQRTQQEDSAVYLCASSLTHQGSSYNSPLHFGNGTRLTVT.

The chain combines TRBV28 with TRBJ1-2; 9 bases are shared with TRBD1. After removal of 4 bases from V and 0 bases from J, the junction contained 9 bases not matched to a gene. The germline gives CDR1 MDHEN, CDR2 SYDVKM. This CDR3 has 17 residues. The CDR3 bases are TGTGCCAGCAGTTCCTCTCTGGGACAGGGACCTAACTATGGCTACACCTTC. Translation gives CASSSSLGQGPNYGYTF.

The chain has TRBV19 and TRBJ2-7; 9 nucleotides match TRBD1. This CDR3 spans 13 amino acids. Trimming took 5 bases from V and 6 from J; bases not matched to a gene: 5. CDR1 is LNHDA and CDR2 is SQIVND in the germline V gene (reference sequence). In nucleotides, the CDR3 is TGTGCCAGTAGTCCGCTGACAGGGGGCGAGCAGTACTTC. It codes for CASSPLTGGEQYF.

The chain combines TRBV12-3 or TRBV12-4 with TRBJ1-1; D gene unclear. V lost 5 bases to trimming and J lost 5 bases, with 6 bases between them. CDR3 length: 11 amino acids. The CDR3 reads CASSPGTEAFF. The DNA of the CDR3 is TGTGCCAGCAGTCCCGGGACTGAAGCTTTCTTT.

The gene calls are TRBV3-1 (or the pseudogene TRBV3-2) and TRBJ2-5, with TRBD1 identical over 7 bases. The CDR3 has 15 residues. CDR1 is LGHDT, CDR2 YNNKEL, per germline (reference sequence). V lost 3 bases, J lost 5 bases, and 9 bases stayed unmatched. This chain's CDR3 is CASSHLTGLKETQYF. For the CDR3, the DNA is TGTGCCAGCAGCCACCTGACAGGGCTGAAGGAGACCCAGTACTTC.

V usage is TRBV7-2 and J usage is TRBJ2-5; 8 bases line up with TRBD1. The CDR3 is 15 residues long. With 3 bases clipped from V and 1 base from J, the junction kept 4 bases outside the gene matches. Germline loops: CDR1 SGHTA, CDR2 FQGNSA. The CDR3: CASSFLTGGQETQYF. Written as DNA, the CDR3 is TGTGCCAGCAGCTTTCTTACAGGGGGCCAAGAGACCCAGTACTTC. Full variable domain (missing parts from reference TRBV7-2 and TRBJ2-5): GAGVSQSPSNKVTEKGKDVELRCDPISGHTALYWYRQSLGQGLEFLIYFQGNSAPDKSGLPSDRFSAERTGGSVSTLTIQRTQQEDSAVYLCASSFLTGGQETQYFGPGTRLLVL.

The chain couples TRBV27 to TRBJ2-1; 8 bases are shared with TRBD2. Per the germline V gene, CDR1 is MNHEY and CDR2 is SMNVEV (reference sequence). After removal of 6 bases from V and 3 bases from J, the junction contained 13 bases not matched to a gene. The CDR3 consists of 17 residues. The CDR3 nucleotides read TGTGCCAGCAGCTCGAATACCGGGACTAGTAGCTACAATGAGCAGTTCTTC. Protein: CASSSNTGTSSYNEQFF.

V usage is TRBV6-5 and J usage is TRBJ2-3; D not certain. This CDR3 has 12 residues. Trimming shortened V by 6 bases and J by 3 bases, and 7 bases separated the two germline ends. Germline CDR1 MNHEY, CDR2 SVGAGI. The CDR3, as DNA: TGTGCCAGCAGCCCAGGTACAGATACGCAGTATTTT. Amino acid sequence: CASSPGTDTQYF.

The gene calls are TRBV4-2 and TRBJ2-7; 7 bases map to TRBD1. The germline CDR1 and CDR2 sequences are LGHNA and YNFKEQ. The trim removed 2 bases at V and 4 bases at J, leaving 8 bases unmatched. The CDR3 length is 15 residues. DNA of the CDR3: TGTGCCAGCAGCCAAACCTCCGGGACAGATTACGAGCAGTACTTC. It is translated as CASSQTSGTDYEQYF.

This CDR3 is CASSARTSGSQSGELFF. CDR3 sequence (DNA): TGTGCCAGCAGCGCGCGGACTAGCGGGAGTCAGAGCGGGGAGCTGTTTTTT. This chain uses TRBV13 with TRBJ2-2; 13 bases map to TRBD2. The germline V gene has CDR1 PRHDT and CDR2 FYEKMQ (reference sequence). J was trimmed by 7 bases and V by 5 bases; bases with no gene match: 10. The CDR3 loop spans 17 amino acids. Complete variable domain (other parts from reference TRBV13 and TRBJ2-2): AAGVIQSPRHLIKEKRETATLKCYPIPRHDTVYWYQQGPGQDPQFLISFYEKMQSDKGSIPDRFSAQQFSDYHSELNMSSLELGDSALYFCASSARTSGSQSGELFFGEGSRLTVL.

Only a few counts were recorded for this clone. The chain employs TRBV7-2 and TRBJ1-1; D is ambiguous. The germline gives CDR1 SGHTA, CDR2 FQGNSA. The germline V and J ends were trimmed by 2 bases and 4 bases, with 8 bases remaining between them. The CDR3 loop spans 13 amino acids. The CDR3 reads CASSLSGTTEAFF. In DNA form, the CDR3 reads TGTGCCAGCAGCTTAAGCGGTACCACTGAAGCTTTCTTT.

This chain uses TRBV2 with TRBJ1-4; TRBD1 agrees at 7 bases. CDR1 is SNHLY, CDR2 FYNNEI, per germline. The CDR3 runs to 13 residues. V lost 6 bases, J lost 8 bases, and 6 bases stayed unmatched. This chain's CDR3 is CASRPGQLEKLFF. The CDR3 DNA is TGTGCCAGCAGGCCGGGACAGCTAGAAAAACTGTTTTTT.

V and J are TRBV30 and TRBJ1-1; D is possibly TRBD1 (5 bases). The germline V and J ends were trimmed by 4 bases and 0 bases, with 12 bases remaining between them. This CDR3 region has 14 residues. The germline V gene has CDR1 GTSNPN and CDR2 SVGIG (reference sequence). CDR3 coding DNA: TGTGCCTGGAACGGGGGAATCATGAACACTGAAGCTTTCTTT. Translating it yields CAWNGGIMNTEAFF.

The rearrangement uses TRBV9 and TRBJ2-2, with D hard to call. The V end was cut by 3 bases, the J end by 0 bases, with 15 bases between. The CDR3 is 17 residues long. Germline V gene data show CDR1 as SGDLS and CDR2 as YYNGEE. CDR3 region: CASSGTPAGSNTGELFF. CDR3 sequence (DNA): TGTGCCAGCAGCGGCACCCCTGCAGGATCGAACACCGGGGAGCTGTTTTTT.

This clone was picked up one time. The chain has TRBV5-4 and TRBJ2-3; 8 nucleotides line up with TRBD2. The V segment lost 2 bases and the J segment 0 bases; nucleotides outside the gene matches: 5. Germline lookup yields CDR1 SGHNT and CDR2 YYREEE (reference sequence). This CDR3 spans 16 amino acids. For the CDR3, the DNA is TGTGCCAGCAGCTTTAAGCGGGAGCGAAGCACAGATACGCAGTATTTT. Its protein is CASSFKRERSTDTQYF.

This chain joins TRBV5-4 and TRBJ1-2, with 8 bases lining up with TRBD1. Germline V gene lookup returns CDR1 SGHNT and CDR2 YYREEE (reference sequence). CDR3 size: 15 residues. V trimming: 0 bases; J trimming: 4 bases; junction bases outside the gene matches: 5. The CDR3 spells CASSLVAGGPYGYTF. In nucleotides, the CDR3 is TGTGCCAGCAGCTTGGTGGCAGGGGGCCCCTATGGCTACACCTTC.

Only a few counts were recorded for this clone. DNA for the CDR3: TGTGCCTGGGCGACTAGCGGGAGGGATGTCTACGAGCAGTACTTC. Its translation: CAWATSGRDVYEQYF. The chain is built from TRBV30 and TRBJ2-7, with TRBD2 identical over 14 bases. The germline gives CDR1 GTSNPN, CDR2 SVGIG (reference sequence). CDR3 length: 15 amino acids. Trimming took 5 bases from V and 3 from J; bases not matched to a gene: 6.

The chain joins TRBV3-1 (or the pseudogene TRBV3-2) to TRBJ2-7; TRBD1 matches at 8 bases. The CDR3 runs to 17 residues. CDR1 is LGHDT, CDR2 YNNKEL, per germline (reference sequence). V lost 0 bases, J lost 2 bases, and 9 bases stayed unmatched. The CDR3 protein is CASSQDRLGTGAYEQYF. The CDR3 nucleotides read TGTGCCAGCAGCCAAGATCGCCTCGGGACAGGAGCCTACGAGCAGTACTTC.

The chain combines TRBV12-3 or TRBV12-4 with TRBJ2-3, with D uncertain. With 3 bases removed from V and 3 bases from J, the gap between germline ends came to 4 bases. This CDR3 is 12 amino acids long. The CDR3 region is CASSLQTDTQYF. CDR3 nucleotides: TGTGCCAGCAGTTTGCAGACAGATACGCAGTATTTT.

The chain carries TRBV5-5 and TRBJ2-2, with TRBD2 matching over 10 bases. V lost 4 bases to trimming and J lost 0 bases; unmatched junction nucleotides: 9. Germline V gene data show CDR1 as SGHKS and CDR2 as YYEKEE (reference sequence). This CDR3 is 18 amino acids long. The CDR3 is CASSQSGLAVANTGELFF. The CDR3 region has the DNA TGTGCCAGCAGCCAATCCGGACTAGCGGTAGCGAACACCGGGGAGCTGTTTTTT.

J is TRBJ1-2 and V is TRBV30; 7 nucleotides match TRBD1. CDR3 length: 13 amino acids. The junction had 9 bases not matched to a gene; V was cut back by 3 bases and J by 8 bases. Germline V gene data show CDR1 as GTSNPN and CDR2 as SVGIG (reference sequence). The CDR3 reads CAWRLRGLEGYTF. In DNA, the CDR3 is TGTGCCTGGAGGCTAAGGGGGCTCGAGGGCTACACCTTC. The full variable domain, its missing parts supplied by reference TRBV30 and TRBJ1-2, is SQTIHQWPATLVQPVGSPLSLECTVEGTSNPNLYWYRQAAGRGLQLLFYSVGIGQISSEVPQNLSASRPQDRQFILSSKKLLLSDSGFYLCAWRLRGLEGYTFGSGTRLTVV.

This clone showed up just a few times. The V and J genes are TRBV6-6 and TRBJ2-3, with TRBD1 identical over 7 bases. The CDR3 totals 14 residues. CDR1 is MNHNY, CDR2 SVGAGI, per germline (reference sequence). The V gene end was trimmed by 6 bases and the J gene end by 4 bases; junction bases not matched to a gene: 7. The DNA of the CDR3 is TGTGCCAGCAGAAAAGACAGGGCCGCAGATACGCAGTATTTT. This gives the protein CASRKDRAADTQYF.

This chain connects TRBV9 to TRBJ1-2; 7 nucleotides agree with TRBD1. Germline V gene lookup returns CDR1 SGDLS and CDR2 YYNGEE. The CDR3 spans 15 residues. J gave up 4 bases and V 3 bases, and 9 bases lay outside the gene matches. The CDR3 nucleotides read TGTGCCAGCAGCGAGGGACAGACGGCCCGCTATGGCTACACCTTC. Encoded protein: CASSEGQTARYGYTF. Using reference TRBV9 and TRBJ1-2 for the parts outside the CDR3, the full variable domain is DSGVTQTPKHLITATGQRVTLRCSPRSGDLSVYWYQQSLDQGLQFLIQYYNGEERAKGNILERFSAQQFPDLHSELNLSSLELGDSALYFCASSEGQTARYGYTFGSGTRLTVV.